These 22 T cell receptor beta chains share one sample of origin, sequenced in a study of blood T cell repertoires in COVID-19. Here immunoSEQ multiplex PCR was the method, and the copy in TCRdb shows in-frame clones only, minus some. The table has 150,000 to 200,000 clones, about 80% seen once; the top ten hold about 3.7%. Sequenced input: PBMCs or T cells enriched from blood (not recorded which). The origin of the receptors is a woman between 55 and 75 years old who had recovered from COVID-19.

The rearrangement uses TRBV6-6 and TRBJ1-5; possible D gene TRBD1, 6 bases. Germline CDR1 is MNHNY and CDR2 is SVGAGI (reference sequence). The CDR3 sequence is 15 residues long. Trimming shortened V by 6 bases and J by 3 bases, and 15 bases separated the two germline ends. CDR3 DNA: TGTGCCAGCAGCCAAACAGGGACCCCCAATCAGCCCCAGCATTTT. Encoded protein: CASSQTGTPNQPQHF.

This sequence joins TRBV18 and TRBJ1-1; a weak D match, TRBD1 (6 bases). CDR1 and CDR2 from the germline V gene are KGHSH and LQKENI. This CDR3 has 14 amino acids. V was trimmed by 6 bases and J by 2 bases, leaving 13 bases between them. The CDR3 nucleotides are TGTGCCAGCTCCCCCGACAGGCCTAACACTGAAGCTTTCTTT. It yields the protein CASSPDRPNTEAFF.

The rearrangement links TRBV7-6 to TRBJ2-4, with TRBD2 matching 10 bases. V was pared by 4 bases and J by 7 bases, with 7 bases of the junction left unmatched. The CDR3 totals 15 residues. Germline V gives CDR1 SGHVS, CDR2 FNYEAQ. The CDR3 here is CASSSDPSGGNIQYF. CDR3 sequence (DNA): TGTGCCAGCAGCTCCGATCCTAGCGGGGGTAACATTCAGTACTTC.

This clone was detected a few times. The gene calls are TRBV7-2 and TRBJ1-2; TRBD1 might be the D (6 bases). Trimming stripped 5 bases from V and 2 bases from J, with 9 bases between. Germline-derived CDR1 and CDR2 are SGHTA and FQGNSA. The CDR3 extends over 13 amino acids. The CDR3 loop reads CASSGQINYGYTF. The CDR3 nucleotides are TGTGCCAGCAGCGGACAGATAAACTATGGCTACACCTTC.

The rearrangement joins TRBV2 to TRBJ2-3; weak D call: TRBD1 (5 bases). V was shortened by 5 bases and J by 0 bases, with 12 bases between the two germline ends. Germline V gene data show CDR1 as SNHLY and CDR2 as FYNNEI. This CDR3 has 15 residues. The CDR3 DNA reads TGTGCCAGCAGTACCCCACAGGTTAGCACAGATACGCAGTATTTT. It translates to CASSTPQVSTDTQYF.

This chain connects TRBV7-2 to TRBJ2-5; the match to TRBD2 covers 10 bases. V lost 4 bases to trimming and J lost 5 bases; unmatched junction nucleotides: 4. CDR1 and CDR2 (germline): SGHTA, FQGNSA. This CDR3 is 14 amino acids long. This chain's CDR3 is CASSWSGGEETQYF. CDR3 DNA sequence: TGTGCCAGCAGCTGGAGCGGGGGGGAGGAGACCCAGTACTTC.

The V and J genes are TRBV18 and TRBJ1-3; D remains ambiguous. Trimming took off 3 bases at V and 0 bases at J, with 12 bases between the two ends. Germline V gene lookup returns CDR1 KGHSH and CDR2 LQKENI. This CDR3 is built from 16 residues. DNA of the CDR3: TGTGCCAGCTCACCCGAGGCGGCCAGCTCTGGAAACACCATATATTTT. It specifies CASSPEAASSGNTIYF.

The chain recombines TRBV2 with TRBJ1-4, with D hard to call. Germline CDR1 reads SNHLY; CDR2 reads FYNNEI. V was cut by 6 bases and J by 2 bases, with 7 bases left in between. The CDR3 is made up of 13 amino acids. In DNA form, the CDR3 reads TGTGCCAGCAGGGCTGTGACTAATGAAAAACTGTTTTTT. Amino acids: CASRAVTNEKLFF.

The rearrangement joins TRBV29-1 to TRBJ2-1, with 7 bases lining up with TRBD1. The CDR3 loop spans 14 amino acids. The trim removed 1 base at V and 5 bases at J, leaving 5 bases unmatched. The germline gives CDR1 SQVTM, CDR2 ANQGSEA. In DNA form, the CDR3 reads TGCAGCGTTGAAGGGACAGGTTTAGACAATGAGCAGTTCTTC. Protein: CSVEGTGLDNEQFF.

This clone was counted once. The chain is built from TRBV10-1 and TRBJ1-4, with 8 bases fitting TRBD1. This CDR3 has 16 residues. The ends lost 6 bases at V and 7 bases at J; junction bases unmatched: 13. From germline, CDR1 is WNHNN and CDR2 SYGVQD (reference sequence). This chain's CDR3 is CASRFTRADRVEKLFF. The CDR3 DNA reads as TGCGCCAGCAGATTCACTCGGGCGGACAGGGTTGAAAAACTGTTTTTT.

The V call is TRBV2, the J call TRBJ2-7; D might be TRBD1 (7 bases). Germline CDR1 and CDR2: SNHLY and FYNNEI. The germline V and J ends were trimmed by 6 bases and 4 bases, with 16 bases remaining between them. The CDR3 runs to 14 residues. The chain's CDR3 is CASSSQGGVYEQYF. CDR3 bases: TGTGCCAGCAGCTCCCAGGGGGGCGTGTACGAGCAGTACTTC. The variable domain in full, with the rest retrieved from reference TRBV2 and TRBJ2-7, is EPEVTQTPSHQVTQMGQEVILRCVPISNHLYFYWYRQILGQKVEFLVSFYNNEISEKSEIFDDQFSVERPDGSNFTLKIRSTKLEDSAMYFCASSSQGGVYEQYFGPGTRLTVT.

V gene TRBV5-1 combines with J gene TRBJ1-1, with 7 bases fitting TRBD1. Germline V gene lookup returns CDR1 SGHRS and CDR2 YFSETQ. Germline trimming cut 1 base from V and 0 bases from J; bases unmatched to any gene: 3. CDR3 length: 15 amino acids. The CDR3 DNA is TGCGCCAGCAGCTTGACAGGGGATATGAACACTGAAGCTTTCTTT. This translates into CASSLTGDMNTEAFF.

This clone was seen only once. The chain combines TRBV6-5 with TRBJ1-1; TRBD1 might be the D (5 bases). Germline V gene lookup returns CDR1 MNHEY and CDR2 SVGAGI. V was pared by 8 bases and J by 6 bases, with 16 bases between. The CDR3 has 13 amino acids. The CDR3 bases are TGTGCCAGCTCTCCTTGGCAGGGCTCTGAAGCTTTCTTT. The encoded protein is CASSPWQGSEAFF.

The chain is built from TRBV2 and TRBJ2-7, with D possibly TRBD1 on 5 matching bases. The CDR3 totals 13 residues. V dropped 3 bases and J dropped 10 bases, with 16 bases sitting between them. CDR1 SNHLY and CDR2 FYNNEI come from the germline V gene. The CDR3 nucleotides are TGTGCCAGCAGTGACCAAAGAACAGGCCATCAGTACTTC. It is translated as CASSDQRTGHQYF.

The chain has TRBV10-1 and TRBJ2-3; 8 bases line up with TRBD2. The CDR3 sequence is 14 residues long. The germline CDR1 and CDR2 sequences are WNHNN and SYGVQD (reference sequence). Trimming took 5 bases from V and 4 from J; bases not matched to a gene: 5. The CDR3, as DNA: TGCGCCAGCAGTCCGGGACTAGATGCAGATACGCAGTATTTT. This encodes CASSPGLDADTQYF.

The J gene is TRBJ2-7, the V gene TRBV11-2, with 8 bases fitting TRBD2. After removal of 5 bases from V and 2 bases from J, the junction contained 11 bases not matched to a gene. Germline V gene data show CDR1 as SGHAT and CDR2 as FQNNGV. This CDR3 spans 16 amino acids. CDR3 coding DNA: TGTGCCAGCAGCACCTTCCCCAGCGGGGGCCCCTACGAGCAGTACTTC. Encoded protein: CASSTFPSGGPYEQYF.

The gene calls are TRBV12-3 or TRBV12-4 and TRBJ2-1; D not resolved. This CDR3 has 13 amino acids. The V and J ends lost 5 bases and 4 bases respectively, with 9 bases between them. CDR3 nucleotides: TGTGCCAGCAGTCCTACCCTTTACAATGAGCAGTTCTTC. It translates to CASSPTLYNEQFF.

The V call is TRBV7-2, the J call TRBJ1-1, with a possible D match to TRBD1 (6 bases). CDR3 length: 11 amino acids. Germline V CDR1 and CDR2: SGHTA, FQGNSA. The V gene lost 4 bases and the J gene lost 11 bases, with 11 bases spanning the gap. In DNA form, the CDR3 reads TGTGCCAGCAGCTCCCCAGGGGTGGCTTTCTTT. Translated, it gives CASSSPGVAFF.

The CDR3: CATSDRRGSSYEQYF. CDR3 nucleotide sequence: TGTGCCACCAGTGATCGACGTGGGAGCTCCTACGAGCAGTACTTC. The chain links TRBV24-1 to TRBJ2-7, with a possible D match to TRBD2 (5 bases). The germline V gene has CDR1 KGHDR and CDR2 SFDVKD. The germline V and J ends were trimmed by 3 bases and 0 bases, with 11 bases remaining between them. This CDR3 has 15 residues.

The chain couples TRBV10-1 to TRBJ2-3; 8 nucleotides match TRBD2. The CDR3 spans 16 residues. Per the germline V gene, CDR1 is WNHNN and CDR2 is SYGVQD (reference sequence). The V and J ends lost 5 bases and 5 bases, in that order; junction bases with no gene match: 12. The CDR3 bases are TGCGCCAGCAGTAAGGTTGCTGGTAGCGGGGTAGATACGCAGTATTTT. Translated: CASSKVAGSGVDTQYF.

The J gene is TRBJ2-7, the V gene TRBV7-2; 11 bases are shared with TRBD2. The CDR3 runs 15 residues. Germline CDR1 and CDR2: SGHTA and FQGNSA. With V trimmed by 4 bases and J by 2 bases, 4 bases remained unmatched. The CDR3 nucleotides read TGTGCCAGCAGCTCCGTTAGCGGGGGGGCCTACGAGCAGTACTTC. Its protein is CASSSVSGGAYEQYF.

The gene calls are TRBV2 and TRBJ1-4; 7 bases line up with TRBD1. Germline trimming cut 3 bases from V and 5 bases from J; bases unmatched to any gene: 9. Germline values: CDR1 SNHLY, CDR2 FYNNEI. This CDR3 spans 16 amino acids. Here the CDR3 DNA reads TGTGCCAGCAGTGATACAGGGGCCAAGGGAAATGAAAAACTGTTTTTT. Its translation is CASSDTGAKGNEKLFF. Full variable domain (rest looked up from reference TRBV2 and TRBJ1-4): EPEVTQTPSHQVTQMGQEVILRCVPISNHLYFYWYRQILGQKVEFLVSFYNNEISEKSEIFDDQFSVERPDGSNFTLKIRSTKLEDSAMYFCASSDTGAKGNEKLFFGSGTQLSVL.